Included here is one T cell receptor (beta chain) sequence, with context. Sorting used thawed, overnight-rested PBMC stained with anti-CD3, a viability dye and GMM-loaded CD1B tetramer. The lipid loaded on the CD1B tetramers was C32 glucose monomycolate from Rhodococcus equi. CD14-expressing monocytes were removed from PBMC before cryopreservation and sorting. Trimming cost V 1 base and J 2 bases; bases outside gene matches: 10. The CDR3 spans 18 residues. Germline V lookup: CDR1 LNHNV, CDR2 YYDKDF (reference sequence). Clones were read by immunoSEQ multiplex PCR, and TCRdb kept only the in-frame ones, dropping some. Seen here are 85,000 to 100,000 clones, approximately 91% observed once, and the top ten hold 1.5% to 2%. This specimen comes from a study of T cells in tuberculosis.

The TCR sequence derives from an adult woman with latent tuberculosis. Material: CD1b-GMM tetramer-negative cells sorted from PBMCs. This rearrangement joins TRBV15 to TRBJ2-3; 9 nucleotides line up with TRBD2. The CDR3 DNA is TGTGCCACCAGCAGAGGCCCGAGATTAGCGGGGGACACAGATACGCAGTATTTT. It encodes CATSRGPRLAGDTDTQYF.